This TCR beta chain was retrieved from a study of blood T cell repertoires in COVID-19. About the research overall: Samples representing acute and convalescent COVID-19 were sourced from the United States, Italy and Spain.

Resolution of symptoms, clearance, or two negative PCRs was present in recovered Cohort 3 donors. Per the study methods: Amplification with reference gene primers provided the estimates of nucleated cell counts. The assay was immunoSEQ multiplex PCR, and TCRdb's table has in-frame clones only and misses some. V, J and clone size are those of that table, while D and trimming were read from the DNA. The sample carries roughly 180,000 clones, around 88% recorded once. Looked up from germline, CDR1 is KGHSH and CDR2 is LQKENI. Trimming took off 0 bases at V and 4 bases at J, with 9 bases between the two ends. The CDR3 is 14 residues long.

The TCR sequence derives from a young woman who had recovered from COVID-19. Input material: PBMCs or T cells enriched from blood (not recorded which). This rearrangement joins TRBV18 to TRBJ1-2, with D possibly matching TRBD1 (6 bases). The CDR3, as DNA: TGTGCCAGCTCACCACCGGGACAAGCCTATGGCTACACCTTC. Translated: CASSPPGQAYGYTF.